The 27 T cell receptor beta chains below were found in one sample sequenced in a study of blood T cells in healthy people across ages. For the second PCR, which ran for about 7 to 12 cycles, a sample-barcoded 5' primer and a J-beta primer mix were used. TCRdb called the 5' RACE reads again in MiXCR, with one record for every CDR3 protein. The table records about 640,000 distinct CDR3 sequences, 58% of them present only once. Sequencing input: blood. The receptors derive from a man in his fifties or sixties in good health.

The gene calls are TRBV25-1 and TRBJ1-5; unclear D gene. The CDR3 consists of 14 residues. V was shortened by 1 base and J by 3 bases, with 7 bases between the two germline ends. CDR1 MGHDK and CDR2 SYGVNS come from the germline V gene. CDR3 in amino acids: CASSEWADNQPQHF. Written as DNA, the CDR3 is TGTGCCAGCAGTGAATGGGCAGACAATCAGCCCCAGCATTTT.

The chain is built from TRBV20-1 and TRBJ1-2; TRBD1 matches at 10 bases. The CDR3 spans 14 residues. Germline assignment: CDR1 DFQATT and CDR2 SNEGSKA (reference sequence). V shed 6 bases and J 4 bases; nucleotides not matched to a gene: 8. The CDR3 reads CSARTGGWTYGYTF. The CDR3 nucleotides read TGCAGTGCAAGGACAGGGGGTTGGACCTATGGCTACACCTTC.

This chain joins TRBV5-1 and TRBJ2-4; the D gene is possibly TRBD1 (6 bases). In germline, CDR1 is SGHRS, CDR2 YFSETQ. This CDR3 spans 15 amino acids. Trimming removed 0 bases at V and 9 bases at J, with 16 bases between. This CDR3 reads CASSLEGDRQGIQYF. CDR3 DNA sequence: TGCGCCAGCAGCTTGGAGGGGGACCGCCAGGGCATTCAGTACTTC.

The chain joins TRBV12-5 to TRBJ2-1, with D uncertain. The germline gives CDR1 LGHNT, CDR2 FRNRAP. The CDR3 sequence is 14 residues long. Trimming removed 1 base at V and 8 bases at J, with 12 bases between. CDR3 bases: TGTGCTAGTGGTTTGGGGATCCATGGGGATGAGCAGTTCTTC. The encoded protein is CASGLGIHGDEQFF.

This clonotype was recorded many times. The chain recombines TRBV14 with TRBJ2-4; either TRBD1 or TRBD2 may fit D (5 bases each). The CDR3 runs 15 residues. CDR1 and CDR2 (germline): SGHDN, FVKESK. Trimming stripped 4 bases from V and 4 bases from J, with 14 bases between. The DNA of the CDR3 is TGTGCCAGCAGCCGCACCGGGACGAAGAAAAACATTCAGTACTTC. Translated, it gives CASSRTGTKKNIQYF. Using reference TRBV14 and TRBJ2-4 for the parts outside the CDR3, the full variable domain is EAGVTQFPSHSVIEKGQTVTLRCDPISGHDNLYWYRRVMGKEIKFLLHFVKESKQDESGMPNNRFLAERTGGTYSTLKVQPAELEDSGVYFCASSRTGTKKNIQYFGAGTRLSVL.

This chain links TRBV6-6 with TRBJ2-2, with TRBD2 as a possible D gene (5 bases). Trimming removed 5 bases at V and 8 bases at J, with 18 bases between. CDR1 MNHNY and CDR2 SVGAGI come from the germline V gene (reference sequence). The CDR3 is 15 amino acids. The CDR3 spells CASSLRGFEGGELFF. In nucleotides, the CDR3 is TGTGCCAGCAGTCTCCGAGGATTCGAGGGAGGGGAGCTGTTTTTT.

The rearrangement links TRBV3-1 to TRBJ1-6, with TRBD1 as a possible D gene (6 bases). Looked up from germline, CDR1 is LGHDT and CDR2 is YNNKEL (reference sequence). The V and J ends lost 0 bases and 7 bases respectively, with 7 bases between them. The CDR3 length is 14 residues. The DNA of the CDR3 is TGTGCCAGCAGCCAAGAGGACAGAAATTCACCCCTCCACTTT. Amino acids: CASSQEDRNSPLHF.

As for this clonotype: Possible read error: a much larger clone is one base away. The chain couples TRBV29-1 to TRBJ2-3; 13 bases line up with TRBD2. The CDR3 length is 13 residues. Germline V lookup: CDR1 SQVTM, CDR2 ANQGSEA. The CDR3: CGVDRTSGGVQYF. The CDR3, as DNA: TGCGGCGTTGACAGGACTAGCGGGGGAGTGCAGTATTTT.

V gene TRBV12-3 or TRBV12-4 combines with J gene TRBJ1-2; 8 positions agree with TRBD1. This CDR3 has 14 amino acids. V lost 6 bases, J lost 5 bases, and 8 bases stayed unmatched. CDR3 loop: CASRYQQGEYGYTF. The CDR3 bases are TGTGCCAGCAGATATCAACAGGGGGAGTATGGCTACACCTTC.

This clonotype was seen a handful of times. V and J are TRBV27 and TRBJ2-5; TRBD1 matches at 8 bases. The V and J ends lost 6 bases and 0 bases, in that order; junction bases with no gene match: 6. Germline CDR1 MNHEY, CDR2 SMNVEV (reference sequence). This CDR3 has 15 residues. The chain's CDR3 is CASRAGTGNQETQYF. In DNA form, the CDR3 reads TGTGCCAGCAGGGCCGGGACAGGCAACCAAGAGACCCAGTACTTC.

This sequence joins TRBV5-5 and TRBJ1-5; TRBD1 might be the D (5 bases). The germline CDR1 and CDR2 sequences are SGHKS and YYEKEE (reference sequence). The CDR3 consists of 14 residues. The germline V and J ends were trimmed by 0 bases and 8 bases, with 12 bases remaining between them. CDR3 DNA sequence: TGTGCCAGCAGCTTGGCAGGGTCCGCAGAGCCCCAGCATTTT. Translating gives CASSLAGSAEPQHF.

The chain has TRBV20-1 and TRBJ2-5; 8 bases line up with TRBD1. Germline values: CDR1 DFQATT, CDR2 SNEGSKA (reference sequence). The CDR3 extends over 15 amino acids. V dropped 2 bases and J dropped 5; count of bases not matched to a gene: 10. This chain's CDR3 is CSARSLGQGVETQYF. The CDR3 nucleotides read TGCAGTGCTAGATCGCTCGGACAGGGAGTGGAGACCCAGTACTTC.

As to this clonotype: The junction does not match germline at one end; this may be a read error. The chain recombines TRBV2 with TRBJ2-3; D unresolved. Germline lookup yields CDR1 SNHLY and CDR2 FYNNEI. The CDR3 covers 13 residues. CDR3 sequence reads: CASSAEVGDTQYF. In DNA, the CDR3 is TGTGCCAGTAGTGCGGAAGTAGGAGATACGCAGTATTTT. The complete variable domain, with remaining parts taken from reference TRBV2 and TRBJ2-3, reads EPEVTQTPSHQVTQMGQEVILRCVPISNHLYFYWYRQILGQKVEFLVSFYNNEISEKSEIFDDQFSVERPDGSNFTLKIRSTKLEDSAMYFCASSAEVGDTQYFGPGTRLTVL.

In its sample, this clonotype was seen many times. The chain combines TRBV20-1 with TRBJ2-7; 7 bases fit TRBD1. Looked up from germline, CDR1 is DFQATT and CDR2 is SNEGSKA (reference sequence). V dropped 6 bases and J dropped 2; count of bases not matched to a gene: 4. The CDR3 is 12 amino acids. For the CDR3, the DNA is TGCAGTGCAAACGGACAGGCCTACGAGCAGTACTTC. It is translated as CSANGQAYEQYF.

This chain uses TRBV6-5 with TRBJ2-1; D is perhaps TRBD2 (5 bases). Germline CDR1 is MNHEY and CDR2 is SVGAGI. V lost 6 bases, J lost 7 bases, and 16 bases lay in between. CDR3 size: 14 residues. Written as DNA, the CDR3 is TGTGCCAGCAGCAAAGCGGTGGGGATTAATGAGCAGTTCTTC. It yields the protein CASSKAVGINEQFF.

The chain joins TRBV7-2 to TRBJ1-1; D uncertain. V shed 1 base and J shed 3 bases, with 12 bases lying between them. Per germline, CDR1 SGHTA and CDR2 FQGNSA. The CDR3 has 15 amino acids. The CDR3 sequence is CASSLEGDPDTEAFF. The CDR3 DNA reads as TGTGCCAGCAGCTTAGAGGGCGATCCCGACACTGAAGCTTTCTTT.

Comments on this clonotype: A single base separates this from a much larger clone, so it may be a read error. This sequence joins TRBV5-1 and TRBJ2-3; D is possibly TRBD1 or TRBD2 (5 bases each). Germline CDR1 SGHRS, CDR2 YFSETQ. The CDR3 extends over 16 amino acids. The DNA for the CDR3 is TGCGCCAGCAGCTTGCCTCTGGGGGATTTTACAGATACGCATTATTTT. This gives the protein CASSLPLGDFTDTHYF.

The V call is TRBV5-5, the J call TRBJ1-2; D possibly corresponds to TRBD1 (5 bases). Germline V CDR1 and CDR2: SGHKS, YYEKEE (reference sequence). This CDR3 is built from 14 residues. V lost 2 bases and J lost 12, with 20 bases in between. CDR3 DNA sequence: TGTGCCAGCAGCTTAGACAGACAGTTTGTTGTCGACACCTTC. It yields the protein CASSLDRQFVVDTF.

The V and J genes are TRBV12-5 and TRBJ2-7; D remains ambiguous. Trimming shortened V by 1 base and J by 3 bases, and 10 bases separated the two germline ends. This CDR3 contains 14 residues. CDR1 is LGHNT, CDR2 FRNRAP, per germline. CDR3 bases: TGTGCTAGTGGTTTGGGGACCCTAGTCTACGAGCAGTACTTC. It codes for CASGLGTLVYEQYF.

This clonotype was detected only a few times. V usage is TRBV10-3 and J usage is TRBJ1-1; D gene uncertain. Germline V gives CDR1 ENHRY, CDR2 SYGVKD. This CDR3 is built from 12 residues. The V and J ends lost 11 bases and 1 base respectively, with 11 bases between them. In nucleotides, the CDR3 is TGTGCCTCCCACGGGTGGAACACTGAAGCTTTCTTT. Encoded protein: CASHGWNTEAFF.

Worth noting for this clonotype: A much larger clone lies a single base off, so this may be a read error. The J gene is TRBJ2-5, the V gene TRBV28; D gene ambiguous. The CDR3 consists of 12 residues. Germline V gives CDR1 MDHEN, CDR2 SYDVKM. The CDR3 protein is CASIGYQETLYF. The CDR3 bases are TGTGCCAGCATAGGGTATCAAGAGACCCTGTACTTC.

The genes are TRBV10-3 and TRBJ2-6; D is undetermined. CDR1 and CDR2 from the germline V gene are ENHRY and SYGVKD. The CDR3 contains 17 residues. The V gene lost 3 bases and the J gene lost 4 bases, with 16 bases spanning the gap. CDR3 amino acids: CAISDPAFGSGANVLTF. For the CDR3, the DNA is TGTGCCATCAGTGATCCGGCATTTGGGTCCGGGGCCAACGTCCTGACTTTC.

Here the CDR3 DNA reads TGCAGCGTTGGGGTCGGGCGGGACGAGCAGTACTTC. This translates into CSVGVGRDEQYF. The rearrangement joins TRBV29-1 to TRBJ2-7; maybe TRBD2 (5 bases). V dropped 4 bases and J dropped 5 bases, with 12 bases sitting between them. CDR3 length equals 12 residues. Germline V CDR1 and CDR2: SQVTM, ANQGSEA.

This clonotype was observed a handful of times. The V call is TRBV7-8, the J call TRBJ1-1; 7 bases agree with TRBD1. Germline V lookup: CDR1 SGHVS, CDR2 FQNEAQ. V lost 5 bases to trimming and J lost 4 bases; unmatched junction nucleotides: 10. The CDR3 runs to 15 residues. In DNA form, the CDR3 reads TGTGCCAGCAGCACCACGACAGGGTTGGGCACTGAAGCTTTCTTT. Its protein is CASSTTTGLGTEAFF.

The chain employs TRBV20-1 and TRBJ2-7, with D possibly TRBD1 on 7 matching bases. Trimming cost V 3 bases and J 0 bases, with 12 bases left between them. Germline lookup yields CDR1 DFQATT and CDR2 SNEGSKA (reference sequence). The CDR3 extends over 14 amino acids. CDR3 bases: TGCAGTGCTAGCAGGGGGAGGAGCTCCTACGAGCAGTACTTC. This encodes CSASRGRSSYEQYF.

Regarding this clonotype: A junction boundary mismatches the germline segment, possibly from a read error. V gene TRBV15 combines with J gene TRBJ2-1; TRBD1 matches 9 bases. The CDR3 is 15 residues long. Germline V CDR1 and CDR2: LNHNV, YYDKDF (reference sequence). CDR3: CATNRGDRAYNEQFF. In nucleotides, the CDR3 is TGTGCCACCAACAGAGGGGACAGGGCGTACAATGAGCAGTTCTTC.

This clonotype was seen only a few times. The genes are TRBV7-2 and TRBJ2-3, with 8 bases that match TRBD1. V gave up 5 bases and J gave up 3 bases; unmatched junction bases: 7. This CDR3 comprises 15 residues. Germline V gene data show CDR1 as SGHTA and CDR2 as FQGNSA. The CDR3 DNA sequence: TGTGCCAGCAGCACAGGGGGAAGAGGAACAGATACGCAGTATTTT. This gives the protein CASSTGGRGTDTQYF. The full variable domain, with the rest looked up from reference TRBV7-2 and TRBJ2-3, is GAGVSQSPSNKVTEKGKDVELRCDPISGHTALYWYRQSLGQGLEFLIYFQGNSAPDKSGLPSDRFSAERTGGSVSTLTIQRTQQEDSAVYLCASSTGGRGTDTQYFGPGTRLTVL.